The next 18 T cell receptor beta chains were all read from a single sample in a study of blood T cell repertoires in COVID-19 (dated by TCRdb to about 2020). Libraries were prepared through the immunoSEQ multiplex PCR assay. This is the immuneACCESS table as TCRdb keeps it, with only in-frame sequences that have V and J called. A part of the clones is gone; compared with another copy, unresolved V genes explain less than half, and the rest is unexplained. In this sample the table shows about 65,000 clones, around four fifths of which occur a single time. The biggest ten clones account for about 41% of the sample. Sequenced sample: peripheral blood. These receptors were collected from a human donor in a cohort sampled during active COVID-19.

V gene TRBV4-1 combines with J gene TRBJ2-3, with TRBD2 identical over 11 bases. From germline, CDR1 is MGHRA and CDR2 YSYEKL. Trimming at V came to 5 bases and at J to 11 bases, leaving 21 bases not matched to a gene. This CDR3 has 18 residues. This chain's CDR3 is CASSVPRASGGIRPVQYF. The DNA of the CDR3 is TGCGCCAGCAGCGTCCCTCGGGCTAGCGGGGGGATACGGCCAGTGCAGTATTTT.

This chain joins TRBV5-1 and TRBJ2-5; 9 bases fit TRBD1. With V trimmed by 1 base and J by 4 bases, 8 bases remained unmatched. Looked up from germline, CDR1 is SGHRS and CDR2 is YFSETQ. The CDR3 loop spans 16 amino acids. The CDR3 DNA reads TGCGCCAGCAGCTTGCTCGGGACAGGGACAACAGAGACCCAGTACTTC. Amino acids: CASSLLGTGTTETQYF.

The gene calls are TRBV30 and TRBJ2-1, with TRBD2 matching over 10 bases. V lost 7 bases to trimming and J lost 8 bases; unmatched junction nucleotides: 5. CDR1 and CDR2 from the germline V gene are GTSNPN and SVGIG (reference sequence). This CDR3 has 12 residues. The CDR3 DNA reads TGTGCCTTGGGACTAGCGTCGGATGAGCAGTTCTTC. Translated, it gives CALGLASDEQFF. Variable domain in full (rest from reference TRBV30 and TRBJ2-1): SQTIHQWPATLVQPVGSPLSLECTVEGTSNPNLYWYRQAAGRGLQLLFYSVGIGQISSEVPQNLSASRPQDRQFILSSKKLLLSDSGFYLCALGLASDEQFFGPGTRLTVL.

CDR3 region: CASSLRPNHNEQYF. CDR3 in DNA: TGCGCCAGCAGCTTGCGTCCCAATCACAACGAGCAGTACTTC. The chain couples TRBV5-1 to TRBJ2-7; D is ambiguous. CDR3 length: 14 amino acids. V lost 1 base and J lost 5, with 13 bases in between. Germline V CDR1 and CDR2: SGHRS, YFSETQ.

In this sample, this clone turned up a few times. The chain joins TRBV18 to TRBJ2-2, with D perhaps TRBD1 (6 bases). The CDR3 is 14 amino acids. Trimming shortened V by 4 bases and J by 5 bases, and 11 bases separated the two germline ends. Germline CDR1 and CDR2: KGHSH and LQKENI. The CDR3 loop is CASSQGQTTGELFF. The DNA for the CDR3 is TGTGCCAGCTCACAGGGACAAACGACCGGGGAGCTGTTTTTT.

J is TRBJ2-3 and V is TRBV7-2; TRBD2 might be the D (6 bases). The CDR3 covers 14 residues. Germline-derived CDR1 and CDR2 are SGHTA and FQGNSA. V lost 6 bases and J lost 0, with 10 bases in between. The CDR3 reads CASRPGLSTDTQYF. In DNA, the CDR3 is TGTGCCAGCAGACCGGGACTGAGCACAGATACGCAGTATTTT.

The rearrangement links TRBV18 to TRBJ1-2, with 7 bases aligning to TRBD1. There are 16 residues in the CDR3. V shed 6 bases and J 1 base; nucleotides not matched to a gene: 11. CDR1 and CDR2 from the germline V gene are KGHSH and LQKENI. CDR3 residues: CASSQMTGRINYGYTF. The CDR3 DNA reads as TGTGCCAGCTCTCAGATGACAGGGCGAATTAACTATGGCTACACCTTC.

This clone was seen only once. The V gene is TRBV4-3, the J gene TRBJ1-2; D may be TRBD1 (5 bases). Germline CDR1 reads LGHNA; CDR2 reads YSLEER. Trimming shortened V by 1 base and J by 5 bases, and 14 bases separated the two germline ends. This CDR3 spans 15 amino acids. The CDR3 nucleotides read TGCGCCAGCAGCCAAGGCCCCCGGGGGGGGTATGGCTACACCTTC. Translation gives CASSQGPRGGYGYTF.

This rearrangement joins TRBV5-6 to TRBJ1-4, with D maybe TRBD1 (5 bases). The germline V gene encodes CDR1 SGHDT and CDR2 YYEEEE. This CDR3 is built from 14 residues. V was pared by 4 bases and J by 13 bases, with 20 bases between. The CDR3 DNA is TGTGCCAGCAGCCCGTCGACAGCAGGTCGGCGACTGTTTTTT. It is translated as CASSPSTAGRRLFF. Drawing the rest from reference TRBV5-6 and TRBJ1-4, the complete variable domain is DAGVTQSPTHLIKTRGQQVTLRCSPKSGHDTVSWYQQALGQGPQFIFQYYEEEERQRGNFPDRFSGHQFPNYSSELNVNALLLGDSALYLCASSPSTAGRRLFFGSGTQLSVL.

V is TRBV5-1 and J is TRBJ2-6, with TRBD1 matching over 9 bases. Losses at the gene ends were 4 bases for V and 0 bases for J; bases not matched to a gene: 5. The germline V gene has CDR1 SGHRS and CDR2 YFSETQ. The CDR3 totals 17 residues. This CDR3 reads CASSAWGQGSGANVLTF. The CDR3 region has the DNA TGCGCCAGCAGCGCATGGGGACAGGGCTCTGGGGCCAACGTCCTGACTTTC.

The chain joins TRBV28 to TRBJ1-5, with 8 bases aligning to TRBD1. CDR3 length equals 17 residues. Germline assignment: CDR1 MDHEN and CDR2 SYDVKM. V gave up 5 bases and J gave up 3 bases; unmatched junction bases: 12. The CDR3 DNA reads TGTGCCAGCAGTCCCCTTCAGGGGGCGAGGACCAATCAGCCCCAGCATTTT. Translation: CASSPLQGARTNQPQHF.

This clone was detected a few times. The V and J genes are TRBV28 and TRBJ1-5; D gene ambiguous. Germline V lookup: CDR1 MDHEN, CDR2 SYDVKM. The CDR3 is 13 residues long. V lost 6 bases, J lost 8 bases, and 14 bases lay in between. CDR3 region: CASSSQNIKPQHF. CDR3 sequence (DNA): TGTGCCAGCAGCTCCCAAAACATCAAGCCCCAGCATTTT.

This chain links TRBV11-2 with TRBJ2-1; 7 bases are a match to TRBD2. CDR1 SGHAT and CDR2 FQNNGV come from the germline V gene. The CDR3 extends over 13 amino acids. Germline trimming cut 2 bases from V and 9 bases from J; bases unmatched to any gene: 4. CDR3 sequence reads: CASSLTSAGEQFF. The DNA of the CDR3 is TGTGCCAGCAGCTTAACTAGCGCAGGTGAGCAGTTCTTC.

The chain uses TRBV7-8 and TRBJ1-2, with D tentatively TRBD1 (6 bases). CDR1 and CDR2 from the germline V gene are SGHVS and FQNEAQ. Trimming shortened V by 3 bases and J by 0 bases, and 8 bases separated the two germline ends. This CDR3 is 14 amino acids long. The CDR3 reads CASSLDSSNYGYTF. The CDR3 coding sequence is TGTGCCAGCAGCTTGGACAGTTCTAACTATGGCTACACCTTC.

The gene calls are TRBV11-2 and TRBJ1-4; D not resolved. The CDR3 runs 14 residues. CDR1 and CDR2 from the germline V gene are SGHAT and FQNNGV. V lost 1 base and J 7 bases, leaving 10 bases between the germline ends. The CDR3 loop reads CASSLGVAVEKLFF. Here the CDR3 DNA reads TGTGCCAGCAGCTTAGGAGTAGCCGTTGAAAAACTGTTTTTT.

V is TRBV7-3 and J is TRBJ2-5; 8 bases map to TRBD1. In germline, CDR1 is SGHTA, CDR2 FQGTGA. The CDR3 covers 14 residues. V dropped 4 bases and J dropped 1; count of bases not matched to a gene: 2. CDR3 nucleotides: TGTGCCAGCAGCTCTACAGGGGGCCAAGAGACCCAGTACTTC. Its translation: CASSSTGGQETQYF.

The chain carries TRBV7-9 and TRBJ2-3; D perhaps matches TRBD2 (5 bases). CDR1 and CDR2 from the germline V gene are SEHNR and FQNEAQ (reference sequence). Between the trimmed V and J ends, which lost 4 bases and 1 base, there was a span of 18 bases. This CDR3 spans 17 amino acids. CDR3 bases: TGTGCCAGCAGCTCCCTCGGCAAGGCGGGTCGCACAGATACGCAGTATTTT. Translated, it gives CASSSLGKAGRTDTQYF.

This chain links TRBV29-1 with TRBJ2-1; TRBD2 matches at 9 bases. With V trimmed by 8 bases and J by 3 bases, 8 bases remained unmatched. Germline V gene sequence: CDR1 SQVTM, CDR2 ANQGSEA. The CDR3 sequence is 14 residues long. The CDR3: CSQKSGGHYNEQFF. In DNA, the CDR3 is TGCAGCCAAAAAAGCGGGGGGCACTACAATGAGCAGTTCTTC.